This TCR beta chain was sequenced for a study of T cells after yellow fever vaccination (dated by TCRdb to about 2019). Study-wide context: The SMART-Seq v4 Ultra Low Input RNA kit was used to prepare libraries from fractions with low cell numbers. Two healthy male donors made up the cohort, one aged 18 to 29 years and the other aged 30 to 39 years. Blood samples were taken at several timepoints before and after primary and secondary immunization, and bulk PBMC replicates and cell subsets were isolated. To track T-cell clones before and after primary and booster YFV17D yellow fever vaccination, bulk TCR alpha and beta repertoires were sequenced longitudinally. Points the paper makes about the study in general: Compared with the primary T-cell response, the secondary T-cell response was weaker but faster, peaking on day 5 rather than day 15. Because the study included only a couple of donors, the extent to which the findings can be generalized is limited. A small fraction of clonotypes appeared in both the CD4 and CD8 compartments, likely as a result of convergent recombination. Most clones expanded after primary vaccination were re-detected after the booster (around 96% of CD4 and roughly 85% of CD8), suggesting broad memory maintenance. Computational filtering was required because FACS-sorted repertoires could contain abundant contaminating clonotypes from the bulk population.

Synthesis of TCR cDNA relied on 5'RACE template switching, a step that introduced a universal primer site along with unique molecular identifiers. cDNA synthesis was primed from both the TCR alpha and TCR beta constant segments. Library amplification involved two PCR steps, and the second step added sample barcodes and sequencing adapters. Sequencing of the libraries was done on either Illumina HiSeq 2500 (2x100 bp) or NovaSeq (2x150 bp). The authors processed their data as follows. MIGEC handled demultiplexing of reads and collapsing into UMI consensus sequences, while MiXCR performed V(D)J alignment. Vaccine-responding clonotypes were defined with edgeR using replicate PBMC samples, requiring FDR below 0.01 and a log2 fold change above 5 up to day 15. Each bulk clonotype was labeled CD4 or CD8 based on which sequenced repertoire, CD4 or CD8, contained the clonotype at higher abundance. TCRdb's own reprocessing of the public reads used fastp at Q25 and MiXCR and kept productive beta chains. Merged by CDR3 protein, the rows form single entries marked with the most common genes and DNA. The V and J calls shown here were made by TCRdb, not taken from the authors' results. This sample holds about 75,000 distinct CDR3 sequences; approximately 7.3% were observed only once. Around 29% of the sample is in the top ten clones.

The treatment or condition label on this specimen signifies: live attenuated yellow fever vaccine strain. PBMCs were isolated from peripheral blood using a standard Ficoll-Paque protocol. Dynabeads CD4 and CD8 positive selection kits were used to isolate the CD4 and CD8 T-cell fractions. RNA was extracted with TriZol from bulk PBMCs, CD4 and CD8 fractions, and dextramer-positive and dextramer-negative fractions. On this clonotype: What this receptor recognizes is not known. Base quality data are lacking; no much larger clone is found one base away.

The specimen comprised CD8+ T cells sorted from PBMCs, sampled 10 to 11 days after the first yellow fever vaccination. This receptor was taken from a man aged 18-30 years who received the YFV17D yellow fever vaccine.

The encoded CDR3 is CASSFDAGFYGYTF. The DNA is as follows: TGTGCCAGCAGCTTCGACGCTGGGTTTTATGGCTACACCTTC. The chain is encoded by TRBV7-9 joined to TRBJ1-2; the D gene is unclear. In the germline V gene (reference sequence), CDR1 corresponds to SEHNR and CDR2 to FQNEAQ. A distance of 13 bases separates the germline ends of V and J, which lose 3 bases and 5 bases respectively. Counted from cysteine to phenylalanine, this CDR3 has 14 amino acids. Only the CDR3 part of the read is kept: 42 bases, read in frame from the first base.